This TCR beta chain was retrieved from a study of beta chain features in type 1 diabetes (dated by TCRdb to 2016 to 2019). As for the study more broadly: Mean age, gender distribution, total cell number and subset yield were not different between patients and healthy donors. A total of roughly 98,000,000 sorted cells were examined across all samples, and a strong correlation was observed between cell number per subset and RNA yield. In the study, recently diagnosed type 1 diabetes patients and matched healthy donors were compared on the TCRB repertoires of their sorted circulating CD4+ T cell subsets. Naive and central memory subsets were obtained from all 30 or so donors, but regulatory and stem cell-like memory subsets were isolated from only 8 patients and 8 healthy donors.

The CDR3 has 11 amino acids, counting the end cysteine and phenylalanine. This entry keeps only the CDR3 DNA: 33 bases, framed from base 1. Between the V and J ends, shortened by 3 bases and 7 bases respectively, the junction contains 10 bases. CDR1 and CDR2 are drawn from the germline V gene (reference sequence): DFQATT, SNEGSKA. The research as a whole found: Patients with type 1 diabetes made fewer insertions and deleted more nucleotides at VDJ recombination sites, implying thymic rearrangement abnormalities. Naive, central memory and regulatory TCRB repertoires appeared to be more similar among patients than among healthy donors. PCR may preferentially amplify shorter templates, but because patient and control samples were amplified and corrected together, any resulting skew would affect both groups equally. In all four CD4+ subsets, TCRB CDR3 length was moderately but significantly shorter in type 1 diabetes patients. Because small numbers of individuals were included in the HLA sub-analyses, any influence of HLA type on TCRB rearrangement was left unresolved. Because cDNA was sequenced instead of genomic DNA, activated cells with high expression could be over-represented, although the groups did not differ in activation or CD3 levels.

The High Capacity cDNA Reverse Transcription Kit was used to reverse transcribe all of the isolated RNA, meaning that expressed TCRB transcripts were what got sequenced. Deep immunoSEQ sequencing was applied to naive, central memory and regulatory T cell samples, giving an average of about 3.8 million total reads per sample. After sorted cells were lysed in RLT buffer, RNA was extracted with DNase-treated RNeasy Micro or Mini kits, with the choice depending on cell number. Each cell subset was processed on its own to prevent cross-contamination, while patient and healthy donor samples were processed together. The immunoSEQ multiplex PCR was used to amplify TCRB sequences from cDNA, generating 87-bp fragments that spanned the CDR3 region. Amplicons were sequenced on the Illumina HiSeq platform. The study's processing was this. Synthetic template baselines were used to correct PCR bias computationally, reads within Hamming distance 2 were collapsed, and singletons that could not be merged were discarded. Reads were aligned to IMGT to assign V, D and J genes, CDR3 length, and insertions or deletions at six rearrangement sites. Within each subset, clonotype counts were normalized to sorted cell number, after which true diversity and Gini coefficients were computed with the tcR R package. The overlap coefficient, calculated on TCRB nucleotide sequences, was used to quantify repertoire sharing. Out-of-frame TCRB sequences from naive cells were analyzed to stand in for the pre-selection repertoire. TCRdb took over this immuneACCESS table, retaining in-frame rearrangements with V and J assigned. Such tables are incomplete; in checked studies, under half of the missing clones stem from an unresolved V gene, and the remainder is unexplained. The V and J calls and clone size were taken over from that table, and D and trimming were inferred from the DNA. This sample is represented by about 710,000 clones; about 14% of them were singletons. The ten most abundant clones make up 0.035% to 0.04% of the sample.

From each donor, a single peripheral blood sample of about 120 mL on average was drawn into heparinised tubes. A BD FACSAria II and a panel including CD45RO, CCR7, CD25, CD127, CD95 and CD27 were used to sort naive, central memory, regulatory and stem cell-like memory CD4+ T cells. A purity above 95% was achieved for all sorted populations. PBMCs were isolated right away by Lymphoprep density gradient centrifugation and were stained directly, without culture. So that batch effects would be minimized, each experiment stained and sorted samples in pairs, pairing one healthy donor with one patient. This clone occurred a few times. The target of this receptor is not known. No much larger clone is present one base from it, and per-base qualities are unavailable.

The sequence is built from TRBV20-1 and TRBJ2-7, with no D gene named confidently. The specimen was naive CD4+ T cells from blood. Explained via the paper, the cell subset or site label denotes: true naive CD4+ T cells. This receptor was obtained from a man aged 18 to 30 with type 1 diabetes. Read as DNA, the sequence is TGCAGTGCTAGGAGTCCGAGGGAGCAGTACTTC. This codes for CSARSPREQYF.